The sequence of this T cell receptor beta chain was determined in a study of breast tumors, draining lymph nodes, adjacent tissues. This clonotype was seen many times. Its antigen is unknown. General study findings and limits: That most tumor T cells come from lymph nodes remained unproven.

From the multiplex PCR reads, TCRdb called clonotypes with MiXCR, one entry per CDR3 protein. The table records about 100,000 distinct CDR3 sequences, around 20% of them present only once. Unmatched junction bases numbered 9, after V lost 4 bases and J lost 7 bases. Per germline, CDR1 SGHAT and CDR2 FQDESV (reference sequence). CDR3 length: 14 residues. Axillary draining lymph nodes of breast cancer patients supplied the node samples. J is TRBJ2-5 and V is TRBV11-1, with 7 bases that match TRBD1. This clonotype was obtained from a female donor with breast cancer. Some clones in this sample may be carry-over from other donors' samples. The specimen sequenced was axillary lymph node tissue. DNA of the CDR3: TGTGCCAGCAGCTCCGGACAGGCGACGTGGACCCAGTACTTC. Its protein product is CASSSGQATWTQYF.